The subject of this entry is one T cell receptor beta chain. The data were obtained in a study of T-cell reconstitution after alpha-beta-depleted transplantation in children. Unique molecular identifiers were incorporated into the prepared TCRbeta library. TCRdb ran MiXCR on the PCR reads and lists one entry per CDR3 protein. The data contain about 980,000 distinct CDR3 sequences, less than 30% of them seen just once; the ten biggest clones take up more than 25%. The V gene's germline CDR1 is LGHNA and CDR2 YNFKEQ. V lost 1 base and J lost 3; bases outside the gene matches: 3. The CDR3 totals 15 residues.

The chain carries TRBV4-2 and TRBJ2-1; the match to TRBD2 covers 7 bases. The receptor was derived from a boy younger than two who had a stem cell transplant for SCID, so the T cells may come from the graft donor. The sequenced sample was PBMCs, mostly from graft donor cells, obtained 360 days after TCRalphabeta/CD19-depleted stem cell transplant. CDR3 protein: CASSQAGEGYNEQFF. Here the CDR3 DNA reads TGTGCCAGCAGCCAAGCGGGGGAGGGCTACAATGAGCAGTTCTTC.